This is a list of T cell receptor beta chains from one sample in a study of vaccination effects on CD4 cells after COVID-19. No antigen has been identified for these receptors. Measured with immunoSEQ multiplex PCR; TCRdb has only the in-frame clones, and not every one. There are 20,000 to 25,000 clones in the sample; 65% to 70% occur only once, and more than 9% lies in the top ten. This specimen was CD4+ T cells from PBMCs cultured with HCoV-NL63 spike peptides, taken before COVID-19 vaccination. Receptors were obtained from a human donor who received a COVID-19 vaccine. Each CDR3 is given with its conserved first and last residue. The D gene is left open where the match is weak.

cdr3_aa: CASSRTSGRVEQFF
v_call: TRBV14
j_call: TRBJ2-1
d_call: TRBD2

cdr3_aa: CASRPGASGDTTGELFF
v_call: TRBV4-1
j_call: TRBJ2-2
d_call: TRBD2

cdr3_aa: CASSLIGESWQFF
v_call: TRBV7-2
j_call: TRBJ2-1
d_call: NA

cdr3_aa: CASSPQPRTNEKLFF
v_call: TRBV18
j_call: TRBJ1-4
d_call: NA

cdr3_aa: CASSYSGGSYEQYF
v_call: TRBV6-5
j_call: TRBJ2-7
d_call: NA

cdr3_aa: CASSLWGQGANYEQYF
v_call: TRBV5-1
j_call: TRBJ2-7
d_call: TRBD1

cdr3_aa: CASSGGPPEAFF
v_call: TRBV12-3/TRBV12-4
j_call: TRBJ1-1
d_call: NA

cdr3_aa: CASSQGREGRQYF
v_call: TRBV6-6
j_call: TRBJ2-7
d_call: TRBD2

cdr3_aa: CATRGGEETQYF
v_call: TRBV7-9
j_call: TRBJ2-5
d_call: NA

cdr3_aa: CAWSVPIVLSGAEAFF
v_call: TRBV30
j_call: TRBJ1-1
d_call: NA

cdr3_aa: CASRAGLAGEQFF
v_call: TRBV19
j_call: TRBJ2-1
d_call: TRBD2

cdr3_aa: CASSDYSSSGRAGDTQYF
v_call: TRBV6-1
j_call: TRBJ2-3
d_call: TRBD2

cdr3_aa: CASSLGGGGLRTRRPKSTDTQYF
v_call: TRBV18
j_call: TRBJ2-3
d_call: NA

cdr3_aa: CASSLRGRAMNTEAFF
v_call: TRBV5-4
j_call: TRBJ1-1
d_call: NA

cdr3_aa: CASSAAEPGQGLSLHF
v_call: TRBV6-1
j_call: TRBJ1-6
d_call: TRBD1

cdr3_aa: CASSQGYRGGLLNSPLHF
v_call: TRBV4-2
j_call: TRBJ1-6
d_call: TRBD1

cdr3_aa: CASSTVQDSGGYTF
v_call: TRBV7-9
j_call: TRBJ1-2
d_call: NA

cdr3_aa: CASSSGGTGNNEQFF
v_call: TRBV5-8
j_call: TRBJ2-1
d_call: TRBD2

cdr3_aa: CSVPGQGYQETQYF
v_call: TRBV29-1
j_call: TRBJ2-5
d_call: TRBD1

cdr3_aa: CASREVPGPNSPLHF
v_call: TRBV6-5
j_call: TRBJ1-6
d_call: NA

cdr3_aa: CASRDLRETQYF
v_call: TRBV27
j_call: TRBJ2-5
d_call: NA

cdr3_aa: CASSLDVYEQYF
v_call: TRBV5-4
j_call: TRBJ2-7
d_call: NA

cdr3_aa: CASGPPGTVPGSGELFF
v_call: TRBV12-5
j_call: TRBJ2-2
d_call: TRBD1

cdr3_aa: CASSEGEFSGANVLTF
v_call: TRBV6-1
j_call: TRBJ2-6
d_call: NA